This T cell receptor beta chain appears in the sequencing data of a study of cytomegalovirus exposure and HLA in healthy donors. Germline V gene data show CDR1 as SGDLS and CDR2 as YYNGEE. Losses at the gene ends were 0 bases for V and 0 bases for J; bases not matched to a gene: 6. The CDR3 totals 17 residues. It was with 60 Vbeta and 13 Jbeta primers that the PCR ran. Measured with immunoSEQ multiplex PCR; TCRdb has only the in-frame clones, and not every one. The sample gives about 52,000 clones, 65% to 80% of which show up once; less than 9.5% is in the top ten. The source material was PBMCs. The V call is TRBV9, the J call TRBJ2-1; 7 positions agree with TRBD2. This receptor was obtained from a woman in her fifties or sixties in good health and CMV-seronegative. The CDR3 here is CASSVGLGGGSYNEQFF. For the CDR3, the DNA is TGTGCCAGCAGCGTAGGTCTCGGCGGGGGCTCCTACAATGAGCAGTTCTTC.